This T cell receptor beta chain was recovered during a study of T cell responses to AZD1222 COVID-19 vaccine. Broader study findings: Unmutated regions of variants are reportedly targeted by nearly half of spike-specific TCRs. Spike regions recognized by vaccine-associated CD4 TCRs spanned the protein, led by 160-218 and 743-854.

Assay: immunoSEQ multiplex PCR; the TCRdb copy retains only in-frame clones and omits some. Of about 140,000 clones listed, under 95% are singletons. Comments on this clone: The antigen remains unidentified.

V lost 7 bases, J lost 5 bases, and 18 bases lay in between. Germline V gene lookup returns CDR1 SGHRS and CDR2 YFSETQ. The CDR3 is made up of 14 amino acids. V is TRBV5-1 and J is TRBJ2-5; either TRBD1 or TRBD2 may supply D (5 bases each). The sequenced sample was peripheral blood, obtained on day 0 of AZD1222 vaccination. The sequence came from an adult in good health. The CDR3 DNA is TGCGCCAGCTCCTCCGGGACCGGGCGGGAGACCCAGTACTTC. It is translated as CASSSGTGRETQYF.